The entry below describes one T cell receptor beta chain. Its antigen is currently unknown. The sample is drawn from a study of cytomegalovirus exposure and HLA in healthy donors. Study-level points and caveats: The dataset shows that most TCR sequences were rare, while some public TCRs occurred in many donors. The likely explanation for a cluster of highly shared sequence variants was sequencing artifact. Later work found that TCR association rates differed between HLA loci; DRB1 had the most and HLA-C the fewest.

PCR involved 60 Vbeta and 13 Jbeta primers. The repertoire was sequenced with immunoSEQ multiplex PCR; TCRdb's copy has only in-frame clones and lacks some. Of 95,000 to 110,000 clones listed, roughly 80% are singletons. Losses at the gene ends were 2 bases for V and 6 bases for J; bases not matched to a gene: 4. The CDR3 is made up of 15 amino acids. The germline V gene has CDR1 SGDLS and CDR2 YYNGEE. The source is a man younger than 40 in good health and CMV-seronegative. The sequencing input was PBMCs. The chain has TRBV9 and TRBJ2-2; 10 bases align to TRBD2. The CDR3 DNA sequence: TGTGCCAGCAGCGTCACTAGCGGGATAGCCGGGGAGCTGTTTTTT. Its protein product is CASSVTSGIAGELFF.